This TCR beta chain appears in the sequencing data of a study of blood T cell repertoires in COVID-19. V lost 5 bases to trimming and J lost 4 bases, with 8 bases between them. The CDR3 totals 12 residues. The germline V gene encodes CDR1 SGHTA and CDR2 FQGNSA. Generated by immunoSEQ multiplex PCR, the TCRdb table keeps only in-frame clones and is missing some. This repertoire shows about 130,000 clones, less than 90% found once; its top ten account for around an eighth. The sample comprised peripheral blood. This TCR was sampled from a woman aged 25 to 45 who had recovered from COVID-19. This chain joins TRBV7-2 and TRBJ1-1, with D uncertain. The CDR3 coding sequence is TGTGCCAGCAGCCTTCGTCTCACTGAAGCTTTCTTT. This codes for CASSLRLTEAFF.